The 29 T cell receptor beta chains presented below share a single source sample, sequenced in a study of blood T cell repertoires in COVID-19. The protocol was immunoSEQ multiplex PCR, while the TCRdb copy is restricted to in-frame clones and leaves out a portion. In the table there are 96,000 or so clones, about 90% of which are singletons. Specimen: peripheral blood. The origin of the receptors is a human donor with COVID-19, enrolled during active disease. The donor label of this sample is uncertain.

The rearrangement joins TRBV18 to TRBJ1-1; TRBD1 might be the D (5 bases). The CDR3 covers 15 residues. The V and J ends lost 2 bases and 5 bases respectively, with 15 bases between them. Germline lookup yields CDR1 KGHSH and CDR2 LQKENI. This CDR3 reads CASSPGWGEVTEAFF. In nucleotides, the CDR3 is TGTGCCAGCTCACCAGGTTGGGGGGAGGTTACTGAAGCTTTCTTT.

The CDR3 region is CASSLGAEAFF. The CDR3 nucleotides are TGTGCCAGCAGTTTGGGCGCTGAAGCTTTCTTT. The chain employs TRBV12-3 or TRBV12-4 and TRBJ1-1; D is undetermined. Trimming took 3 bases from V and 6 from J, leaving 5 bases between them. This CDR3 contains 11 residues.

The gene calls are TRBV19 and TRBJ1-6; a weak D match, TRBD1 (5 bases). The CDR3 spans 13 residues. The V end was cut by 6 bases, the J end by 10 bases, with 13 bases between. Germline loops: CDR1 LNHDA, CDR2 SQIVND (reference sequence). The CDR3 loop is CASSPGQPSPLHF. The CDR3 DNA sequence: TGTGCCAGTAGCCCTGGACAACCCTCACCCCTCCACTTT.

V gene TRBV12-5 combines with J gene TRBJ2-7; 10 positions agree with TRBD1. The CDR3 consists of 13 residues. Germline CDR1 and CDR2: LGHNT and FRNRAP. Trimming took 4 bases from V and 6 from J; bases not matched to a gene: 3. The DNA for the CDR3 is TGTGCTAGTGGTTCGAGGGACAGGGGCGAGCAGTACTTC. Translating it yields CASGSRDRGEQYF.

V usage is TRBV7-9 and J usage is TRBJ1-2; tentative D call: TRBD1 (6 bases). Germline-derived CDR1 and CDR2 are SEHNR and FQNEAQ (reference sequence). The CDR3 runs to 13 residues. Between the trimmed V and J ends, which lost 5 bases and 4 bases, there was a span of 11 bases. CDR3 loop: CASSVTQGYGYTF. For the CDR3, the DNA is TGTGCCAGCAGCGTAACACAGGGCTATGGCTACACCTTC.

The V gene is TRBV7-3, the J gene TRBJ2-5; no clear D gene. Between the trimmed V and J ends, which lost 2 bases and 0 bases, there was a span of 4 bases. From germline, CDR1 is SGHTA and CDR2 FQGTGA. This CDR3 region has 13 residues. In DNA form, the CDR3 reads TGTGCCAGCAGCTTACGGGACCAAGAGACCCAGTACTTC. Amino acid sequence: CASSLRDQETQYF.

This clone was detected once. The chain is built from TRBV5-1 and TRBJ2-3, with 9 bases aligning to TRBD1. Trimming cost V 3 bases and J 6 bases; bases outside gene matches: 23. CDR3 length: 20 amino acids. Germline values: CDR1 SGHRS, CDR2 YFSETQ. The CDR3 region has the DNA TGCGCCAGCAGCTATCGAAGAGCAGCTTCCGGGACAGGGATAATGGATACGCAGTATTTT. Protein product: CASSYRRAASGTGIMDTQYF.

V usage is TRBV25-1 and J usage is TRBJ2-7; 10 bases are a match to TRBD1. Germline V gene data show CDR1 as MGHDK and CDR2 as SYGVNS. The V gene end was trimmed by 7 bases and the J gene end by 1 base; junction bases not matched to a gene: 13. The CDR3 covers 17 residues. Here the CDR3 reads CASTQTSGQGISYEQYF. CDR3 sequence (DNA): TGTGCCAGCACCCAAACTTCGGGACAGGGGATATCCTACGAGCAGTACTTC.

This clone has a handful of counts. The V call is TRBV18, the J call TRBJ1-6, with D possibly matching TRBD1 (5 bases). V was shortened by 9 bases and J by 3 bases, with 12 bases between the two germline ends. The length of the CDR3 is 14 residues. Germline CDR1 and CDR2: KGHSH and LQKENI. The CDR3 region is CASSDSDYNSPLHF. DNA for the CDR3: TGTGCCAGTTCCGACAGTGACTATAATTCACCCCTCCACTTT.

V usage is TRBV12-3 or TRBV12-4 and J usage is TRBJ1-6; 8 nucleotides match TRBD1. The ends lost 6 bases at V and 8 bases at J; junction bases unmatched: 3. CDR3 length equals 13 residues. Here the CDR3 reads CASRGQVYSPLHF. CDR3 bases: TGTGCCAGCAGGGGACAGGTTTATTCACCCCTCCACTTT.

This rearrangement joins TRBV7-8 to TRBJ1-2, with D tentatively TRBD1 (6 bases). The germline V and J ends were trimmed by 4 bases and 4 bases, with 10 bases remaining between them. The CDR3 has 13 amino acids. Germline V gene lookup returns CDR1 SGHVS and CDR2 FQNEAQ. CDR3 DNA sequence: TGTGCCAGCAGCTCCGACAGGAGCTATGGCTACACCTTC. Its translation is CASSSDRSYGYTF.

The rearrangement uses TRBV19 and TRBJ2-7, with 9 nucleotides matching TRBD2. Looked up from germline, CDR1 is LNHDA and CDR2 is SQIVND (reference sequence). After removal of 6 bases from V and 4 bases from J, the junction contained 13 bases not matched to a gene. This CDR3 contains 16 residues. DNA for the CDR3: TGTGCCAGTAGCGAAGGCCGCGGGAGGGCCCTGTACGAGCAGTACTTC. This translates into CASSEGRGRALYEQYF.

The rearrangement joins TRBV7-8 to TRBJ1-4, with D uncertain. Trimming removed 1 base at V and 8 bases at J, with 11 bases between. CDR1 and CDR2 (germline): SGHVS, FQNEAQ. This CDR3 comprises 14 residues. The CDR3 sequence is CASSLVAGGEKLFF. The CDR3, as DNA: TGTGCCAGCAGCTTAGTTGCGGGTGGGGAAAAACTGTTTTTT. Filled out from reference TRBV7-8 and TRBJ1-4, the complete variable domain reads GAGVSQSPRYKVAKRGQDVALRCDPISGHVSLFWYQQALGQGPEFLTYFQNEAQLDKSGLPSDRFFAERPEGSVSTLKIQRTQQEDSAVYLCASSLVAGGEKLFFGSGTQLSVL.

V is TRBV7-9 and J is TRBJ1-1; D is uncertain. There are 15 residues in the CDR3. CDR1 is SEHNR and CDR2 is FQNEAQ in the germline V gene (reference sequence). Deletions cut 0 bases from V and 8 bases from J, with 16 bases between. CDR3 loop: CASSLAEGPGVEAFF. The CDR3 DNA is TGTGCCAGCAGCTTAGCGGAAGGGCCCGGGGTCGAAGCTTTCTTT.

This sequence joins TRBV7-9 and TRBJ2-5; the match to TRBD2 covers 11 bases. There are 15 residues in the CDR3. Germline-derived CDR1 and CDR2 are SEHNR and FQNEAQ (reference sequence). Trimming at V came to 5 bases and at J to 3 bases, leaving 5 bases not matched to a gene. The CDR3 region is CASSPLAGAEETQYF. CDR3 coding DNA: TGTGCCAGCAGCCCACTAGCGGGGGCGGAAGAGACCCAGTACTTC.

This clone occurred once. The chain recombines TRBV5-5 with TRBJ1-2; TRBD1 matches at 9 bases. This CDR3 has 15 residues. With V trimmed by 3 bases and J by 4 bases, 7 bases remained unmatched. Looked up from germline, CDR1 is SGHKS and CDR2 is YYEKEE (reference sequence). This chain's CDR3 is CASSSTGGRSYGYTF. In DNA form, the CDR3 reads TGTGCCAGCAGCTCGACAGGGGGACGGAGCTATGGCTACACCTTC.

In this sample, this clone turned up once. V gene TRBV4-2 combines with J gene TRBJ1-3; a possible D gene is TRBD1 (5 bases). The CDR3 is 16 residues long. The germline V gene has CDR1 LGHNA and CDR2 YNFKEQ. Trimming cost V 4 bases and J 4 bases, with 17 bases left between them. This chain's CDR3 is CASSPPNTGFGNTIYF. CDR3 nucleotides: TGTGCCAGCAGCCCGCCGAATACAGGATTCGGAAACACCATATATTTT.

This chain joins TRBV9 and TRBJ1-5; D ambiguous. CDR3 size: 18 residues. CDR1 and CDR2 (germline): SGDLS, YYNGEE. The V end was cut by 4 bases, the J end by 0 bases, with 20 bases between. The CDR3 nucleotides are TGTGCCAGCAGCCCCGGACCGGGAAGTCTATATAGCAATCAGCCCCAGCATTTT. Its translation is CASSPGPGSLYSNQPQHF.

This clone was observed a handful of times. The rearrangement joins TRBV19 to TRBJ2-2; no reliable D call. This CDR3 is 11 amino acids long. Germline-derived CDR1 and CDR2 are LNHDA and SQIVND (reference sequence). The V end was cut by 6 bases, the J end by 5 bases, with 4 bases between. The CDR3 spells CASSLTGELFF. In DNA, the CDR3 is TGTGCCAGTAGCCTTACCGGGGAGCTGTTTTTT.

The V and J genes are TRBV7-2 and TRBJ1-2, with D perhaps TRBD1 (6 bases). This CDR3 region has 15 residues. The germline gives CDR1 SGHTA, CDR2 FQGNSA. Trimming cost V 5 bases and J 6 bases, with 19 bases left between them. The CDR3 region has the DNA TGTGCCAGCAGCCCCCAGACAGGATCTAGAGATGGCTACACCTTC. It is translated as CASSPQTGSRDGYTF. Using reference TRBV7-2 and TRBJ1-2 for the parts outside the CDR3, the full variable domain is GAGVSQSPSNKVTEKGKDVELRCDPISGHTALYWYRQSLGQGLEFLIYFQGNSAPDKSGLPSDRFSAERTGGSVSTLTIQRTQQEDSAVYLCASSPQTGSRDGYTFGSGTRLTVV.

J is TRBJ1-2 and V is TRBV12-5; no clear D. V lost 0 bases and J lost 8, with 16 bases in between. Germline V gene sequence: CDR1 LGHNT, CDR2 FRNRAP. The CDR3 runs 15 residues. CDR3 nucleotide sequence: TGTGCTAGTGGTTTGGTACGGTCAGGAATTAACGGCTACACCTTC. Its protein is CASGLVRSGINGYTF.

This chain links TRBV28 with TRBJ1-1; 9 bases map to TRBD1. The CDR3 has 15 amino acids. Germline lookup yields CDR1 MDHEN and CDR2 SYDVKM. The V and J ends lost 6 bases and 4 bases, in that order; junction bases with no gene match: 9. Here the CDR3 DNA reads TGTGCCAGCAGATCACAGGGGGCGCCCCCCACTGAAGCTTTCTTT. Translation gives CASRSQGAPPTEAFF.

This clone has only a few counts. The genes are TRBV6-5 and TRBJ2-3, with 9 nucleotides matching TRBD2. The CDR3 is 13 residues long. V lost 4 bases, J lost 6 bases, and 2 bases stayed unmatched. The V gene's germline CDR1 is MNHEY and CDR2 SVGAGI. The CDR3 DNA sequence: TGTGCCAGCAGTTTTAGCGGGGGTGATACGCAGTATTTT. Residues: CASSFSGGDTQYF.

The CDR3, as DNA: TGTGCCAGCAGCTTTTACAGGGCCTACGAGCAGTACTTC. Translating gives CASSFYRAYEQYF. The chain uses TRBV5-6 and TRBJ2-7; D perhaps matches TRBD1 (6 bases). Germline loops: CDR1 SGHDT, CDR2 YYEEEE. The CDR3 loop spans 13 amino acids. V lost 2 bases and J lost 2, with 8 bases in between.

The V and J genes are TRBV14 and TRBJ1-2, with 9 bases that match TRBD1. This CDR3 has 16 amino acids. CDR1 and CDR2 from the germline V gene are SGHDN and FVKESK. The junction had 6 bases not matched to a gene; V was cut back by 1 base and J by 3 bases. The chain's CDR3 is CASSQAEGQGDYGYTF. The CDR3 bases are TGTGCCAGCAGCCAAGCGGAGGGACAGGGTGACTATGGCTACACCTTC.

This clone has just one count. This chain joins TRBV10-1 and TRBJ2-3; D remains ambiguous. The germline V gene encodes CDR1 WNHNN and CDR2 SYGVQD (reference sequence). The CDR3 runs to 15 residues. V was clipped by 0 bases and J by 0 bases, with 7 bases between them. The CDR3 here is CASSESRSSTDTQYF. The CDR3 DNA sequence: TGCGCCAGCAGTGAGTCGCGTTCTAGCACAGATACGCAGTATTTT.

The chain combines TRBV6-5 with TRBJ2-5, with TRBD1 matching over 7 bases. J was trimmed by 5 bases and V by 7 bases; bases with no gene match: 7. Per the germline V gene, CDR1 is MNHEY and CDR2 is SVGAGI. The CDR3 is 13 amino acids. CDR3 bases: TGTGCCAGCACCCTGGGGACAGCGGAGACCCAGTACTTC. Translation: CASTLGTAETQYF.

The chain uses TRBV2 and TRBJ2-1, with a possible D match to TRBD2 (6 bases). The CDR3 spans 16 residues. Germline V CDR1 and CDR2: SNHLY, FYNNEI. The V and J ends lost 4 bases and 0 bases respectively, with 13 bases between them. CDR3 amino acids: CASSVGLPSSYNEQFF. CDR3 DNA: TGTGCCAGCAGTGTGGGACTTCCAAGCTCCTACAATGAGCAGTTCTTC.

The chain is built from TRBV11-3 and TRBJ1-1; 11 positions match TRBD1. With 2 bases clipped from V and 4 bases from J, the junction kept 3 bases outside the gene matches. This CDR3 has 15 residues. CDR1 is SGHNT and CDR2 is YENEEA in the germline V gene. Written as DNA, the CDR3 is TGTGCCAGCAGCTTATTAGGACAGGGGGCCACTGAAGCTTTCTTT. Protein product: CASSLLGQGATEAFF.